This T cell receptor (beta chain) was found in a study of shared clonotypes between healthy human individuals. About the study: A couple of female and a few male donors aged 18 to 49 were enrolled.

Into CD45RA+ naive and CD45RA-negative memory subsets, the CD4+ cells were split. This clone appeared a single time. The target antigen is unknown. Data came from immunoSEQ multiplex PCR; TCRdb stores just in-frame clones and leaves some out. The profile covers more than 1.2 million clones, with 98% appearing a single time and approximately 0.38% taken by the ten largest. The study, taken as a whole, reports: Naive subsets tended to show greater estimated richness than memory subsets.

The sequenced material came from naive CD4+ T cells sorted from blood. Subset: CD45RA+ positively selected. The source of this sequence is a man aged 25 to 40 in good health.

CDR3 region: CASSRYDSGTSTDTQYF. The CDR3, as DNA: TGTGCCAGCAGTCGATACGATAGCGGGACAAGCACAGATACGCAGTATTTT. This rearrangement joins TRBV6-4 to TRBJ2-3; 8 bases fit TRBD2. Germline-derived CDR1 and CDR2 are MRHNA and SNTAGT. There are 17 residues in the CDR3. The V gene end was trimmed by 5 bases and the J gene end by 0 bases; junction bases not matched to a gene: 10.